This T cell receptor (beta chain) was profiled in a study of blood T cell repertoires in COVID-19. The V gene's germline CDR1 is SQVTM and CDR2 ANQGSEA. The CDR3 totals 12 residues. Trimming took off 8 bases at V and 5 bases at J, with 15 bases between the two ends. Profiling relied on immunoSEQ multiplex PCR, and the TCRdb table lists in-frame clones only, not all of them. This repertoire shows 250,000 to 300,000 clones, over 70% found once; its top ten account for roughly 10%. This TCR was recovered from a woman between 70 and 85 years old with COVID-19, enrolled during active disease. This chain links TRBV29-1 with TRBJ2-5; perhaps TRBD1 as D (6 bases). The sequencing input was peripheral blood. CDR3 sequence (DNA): TGCAGCCACACAGGGCACCGGGAGACCCAGTACTTC. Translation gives CSHTGHRETQYF.